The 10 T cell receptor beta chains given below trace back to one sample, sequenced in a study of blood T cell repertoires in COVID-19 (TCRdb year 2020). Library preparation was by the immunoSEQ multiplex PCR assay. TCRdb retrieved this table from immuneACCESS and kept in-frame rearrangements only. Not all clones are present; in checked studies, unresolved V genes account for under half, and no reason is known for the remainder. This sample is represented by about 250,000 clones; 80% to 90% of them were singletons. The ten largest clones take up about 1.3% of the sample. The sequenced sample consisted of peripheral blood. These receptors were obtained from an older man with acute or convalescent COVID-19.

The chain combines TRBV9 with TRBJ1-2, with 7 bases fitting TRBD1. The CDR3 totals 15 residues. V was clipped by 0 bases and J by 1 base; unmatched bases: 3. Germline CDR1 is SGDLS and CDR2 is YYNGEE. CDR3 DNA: TGTGCCAGCAGCGTAGGAGGACAGGATAACTATGGCTACACCTTC. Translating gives CASSVGGQDNYGYTF.

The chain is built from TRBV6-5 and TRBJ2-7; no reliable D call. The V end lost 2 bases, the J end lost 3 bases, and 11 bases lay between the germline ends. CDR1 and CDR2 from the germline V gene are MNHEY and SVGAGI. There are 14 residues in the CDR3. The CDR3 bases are TGTGCCAGCAGTTACAATACAGATTTCTACGAGCAGTACTTC. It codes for CASSYNTDFYEQYF.

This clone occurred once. The CDR3 DNA reads TGTGCCAGTAGTATTGGGCTGGGCCCCACTGAAGCTTTCTTT. Encoded protein: CASSIGLGPTEAFF. The J gene is TRBJ1-1, the V gene TRBV19; D is undetermined. The CDR3 is 14 amino acids. CDR1 LNHDA and CDR2 SQIVND come from the germline V gene (reference sequence). Trimming took off 3 bases at V and 4 bases at J, with 12 bases between the two ends.

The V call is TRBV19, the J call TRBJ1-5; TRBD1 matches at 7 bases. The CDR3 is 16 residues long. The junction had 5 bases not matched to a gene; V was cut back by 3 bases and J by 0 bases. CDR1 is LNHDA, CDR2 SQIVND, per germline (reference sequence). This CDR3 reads CASSILGTASNQPQHF. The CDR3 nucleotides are TGTGCCAGTAGTATCCTGGGGACAGCTAGCAATCAGCCCCAGCATTTT.

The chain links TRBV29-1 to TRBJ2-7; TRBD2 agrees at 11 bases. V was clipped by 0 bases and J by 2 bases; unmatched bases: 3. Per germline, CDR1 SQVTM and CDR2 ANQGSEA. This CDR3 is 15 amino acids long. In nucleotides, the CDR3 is TGCAGCGTTGAAGATCCTAGCGGGAGGCCCTACGAGCAGTACTTC. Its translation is CSVEDPSGRPYEQYF.

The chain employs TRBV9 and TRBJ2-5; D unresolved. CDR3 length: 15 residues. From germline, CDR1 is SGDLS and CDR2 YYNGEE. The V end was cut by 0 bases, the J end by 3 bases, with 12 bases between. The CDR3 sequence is CASSVDLGIEETQYF. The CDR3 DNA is TGTGCCAGCAGCGTAGATCTAGGAATCGAAGAGACCCAGTACTTC. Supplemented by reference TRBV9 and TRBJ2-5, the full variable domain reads DSGVTQTPKHLITATGQRVTLRCSPRSGDLSVYWYQQSLDQGLQFLIQYYNGEERAKGNILERFSAQQFPDLHSELNLSSLELGDSALYFCASSVDLGIEETQYFGPGTRLLVL.

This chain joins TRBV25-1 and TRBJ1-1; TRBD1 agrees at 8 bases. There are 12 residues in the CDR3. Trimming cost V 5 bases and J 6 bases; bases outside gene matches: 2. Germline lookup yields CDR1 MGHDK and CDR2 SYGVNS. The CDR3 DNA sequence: TGTGCCAGCAGTTTGACAGGGGCTGAAGCTTTCTTT. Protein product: CASSLTGAEAFF.

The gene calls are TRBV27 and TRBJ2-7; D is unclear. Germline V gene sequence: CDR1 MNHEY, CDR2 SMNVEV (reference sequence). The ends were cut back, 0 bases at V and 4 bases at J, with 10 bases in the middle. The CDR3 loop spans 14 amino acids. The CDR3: CASSLSIHPYEQYF. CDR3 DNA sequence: TGTGCCAGCAGTTTATCAATACACCCATACGAGCAGTACTTC.

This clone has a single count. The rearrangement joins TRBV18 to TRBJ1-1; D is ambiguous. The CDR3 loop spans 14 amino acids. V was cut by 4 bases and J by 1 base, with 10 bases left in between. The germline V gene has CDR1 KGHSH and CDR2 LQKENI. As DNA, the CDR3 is TGTGCCAGCTCACTAACCCCAGAGAACACTGAAGCTTTCTTT. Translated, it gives CASSLTPENTEAFF.

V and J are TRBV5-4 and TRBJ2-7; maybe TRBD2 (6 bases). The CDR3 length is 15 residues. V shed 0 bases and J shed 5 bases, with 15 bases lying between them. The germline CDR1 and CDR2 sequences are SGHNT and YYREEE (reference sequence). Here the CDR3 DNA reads TGTGCCAGCAGCTTGGAACTAGCTAGTTCCCACGAGCAGTACTTC. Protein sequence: CASSLELASSHEQYF. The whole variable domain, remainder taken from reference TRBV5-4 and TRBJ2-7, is ETGVTQSPTHLIKTRGQQVTLRCSSQSGHNTVSWYQQALGQGPQFIFQYYREEENGRGNFPPRFSGLQFPNYSSELNVNALELDDSALYLCASSLELASSHEQYFGPGTRLTVT.